This passage covers 27 T cell receptor beta chains from one sample sequenced in a study of blood T cell repertoires in COVID-19. The repertoire was sequenced with immunoSEQ multiplex PCR; TCRdb's copy has only in-frame clones and lacks some. The sample includes about 400,000 clones, roughly 87% seen only once; the top ten take approximately 2%. The sequenced sample was PBMCs or T cells enriched from blood (not recorded which). These receptors originate from a woman between 18 and 29 years old with acute COVID-19.

The chain joins TRBV6-4 to TRBJ1-6, with D unresolved. With 6 bases removed from V and 0 bases from J, the gap between germline ends came to 9 bases. The CDR3 runs 15 residues. CDR1 and CDR2 from the germline V gene are MRHNA and SNTAGT. This chain's CDR3 is CASSASSSYNSPLHF. The DNA for the CDR3 is TGTGCCAGCAGCGCGAGTAGCTCCTATAATTCACCCCTCCACTTT.

The chain recombines TRBV30 with TRBJ2-7; 8 nucleotides align to TRBD2. CDR1 GTSNPN and CDR2 SVGIG come from the germline V gene (reference sequence). V trimming: 4 bases; J trimming: 4 bases; junction bases outside the gene matches: 12. CDR3 length: 15 residues. The DNA of the CDR3 is TGTGCCTGGACCGGTAGCGGGACGATTTGGTACGAGCAGTACTTC. It is translated as CAWTGSGTIWYEQYF.

The CDR3 is CASSLQRGGQTDTQYF. The CDR3 DNA is TGTGCCAGCAGCTTACAGCGGGGGGGCCAGACAGATACGCAGTATTTT. The V and J genes are TRBV7-2 and TRBJ2-3; TRBD2 matches 10 bases. There are 16 residues in the CDR3. The V gene's germline CDR1 is SGHTA and CDR2 FQGNSA. With 2 bases clipped from V and 3 bases from J, the junction kept 5 bases outside the gene matches.

The chain uses TRBV11-2 and TRBJ1-2; perhaps TRBD1 as D (6 bases). Germline CDR1 and CDR2: SGHAT and FQNNGV. The ends were cut back, 6 bases at V and 2 bases at J, with 10 bases in the middle. The CDR3 covers 13 residues. The CDR3 region is CASSGQFNYGYTF. Here the CDR3 DNA reads TGTGCCAGCAGTGGACAGTTCAACTATGGCTACACCTTC.

CDR3 in amino acids: CASILTGGAFGNQPQHF. CDR3 nucleotide sequence: TGTGCCAGTATCCTGACAGGGGGCGCTTTTGGCAATCAGCCCCAGCATTTT. The gene calls are TRBV19 and TRBJ1-5; 10 bases align to TRBD1. The germline V gene has CDR1 LNHDA and CDR2 SQIVND (reference sequence). CDR3 length: 17 amino acids. Trimming cost V 7 bases and J 2 bases; bases outside gene matches: 11.

The V gene is TRBV19, the J gene TRBJ2-7, with 10 bases matching TRBD1. The V gene end was trimmed by 7 bases and the J gene end by 4 bases; junction bases not matched to a gene: 7. CDR3 length: 14 residues. From germline, CDR1 is LNHDA and CDR2 SQIVND (reference sequence). The CDR3 loop is CASTPGQGLYEQYF. CDR3 bases: TGTGCCAGTACTCCGGGACAGGGGTTGTACGAGCAGTACTTC.

The chain couples TRBV5-4 to TRBJ1-1; TRBD1 aligns across 7 bases. In germline, CDR1 is SGHNT, CDR2 YYREEE (reference sequence). J was trimmed by 5 bases and V by 5 bases; bases with no gene match: 3. The CDR3 loop spans 12 amino acids. CDR3 sequence reads: CASRTGRTEAFF. In nucleotides, the CDR3 is TGTGCCAGCAGGACAGGGCGGACTGAAGCTTTCTTT.

The V and J genes are TRBV9 and TRBJ2-7; D is possibly TRBD2 (6 bases). The V end lost 4 bases, the J end lost 0 bases, and 8 bases lay between the germline ends. CDR3 length: 13 amino acids. CDR1 SGDLS and CDR2 YYNGEE come from the germline V gene. The CDR3 sequence is CASSPGSSYEQYF. As DNA, the CDR3 is TGTGCCAGCAGCCCCGGGAGCTCCTACGAGCAGTACTTC.

The V gene is TRBV2, the J gene TRBJ2-1; a weak D match, TRBD2 (5 bases). Germline V lookup: CDR1 SNHLY, CDR2 FYNNEI. The CDR3 sequence is 14 residues long. Trimming removed 6 bases at V and 4 bases at J, with 13 bases between. The CDR3: CASSGMYGYNEQFF. CDR3 DNA: TGTGCCAGCAGCGGGATGTACGGTTACAATGAGCAGTTCTTC.

The rearrangement joins TRBV29-1 to TRBJ1-1; 7 bases are a match to TRBD1. The CDR3 sequence is 12 residues long. The trim removed 7 bases at V and 8 bases at J, leaving 10 bases unmatched. Germline assignment: CDR1 SQVTM and CDR2 ANQGSEA. CDR3 protein: CSAGTEEQEAFF. As DNA, the CDR3 is TGCAGCGCAGGGACAGAAGAACAGGAAGCTTTCTTT.

The chain links TRBV25-1 to TRBJ1-1, with 7 bases aligning to TRBD1. The length of the CDR3 is 15 residues. Germline-derived CDR1 and CDR2 are MGHDK and SYGVNS. J gave up 1 base and V 3 bases, and 5 bases lay outside the gene matches. CDR3 region: CASSDDGTENTEAFF. The DNA for the CDR3 is TGTGCCAGCAGTGACGACGGGACAGAGAACACTGAAGCTTTCTTT.

The sample holds one count of this clone. CDR3 bases: TGTGCCAGCTCACCTCCGGGACAGGCTCCGTACAATGAGCAGTTCTTC. Protein product: CASSPPGQAPYNEQFF. The chain links TRBV18 to TRBJ2-1, with 8 nucleotides matching TRBD1. Germline trimming cut 3 bases from V and 4 bases from J; bases unmatched to any gene: 8. CDR3 size: 16 residues. Germline V gives CDR1 KGHSH, CDR2 LQKENI.

This chain joins TRBV3-1 (or the pseudogene TRBV3-2) and TRBJ2-5, with D possibly TRBD2 on 5 matching bases. Deletions cut 4 bases from V and 1 base from J, with 13 bases between. Germline V gene data show CDR1 as LGHDT and CDR2 as YNNKEL (reference sequence). The CDR3 loop spans 15 amino acids. DNA of the CDR3: TGTGCCAGCAGCCGAAAGCGGAAAACCCAAGAGACCCAGTACTTC. Protein: CASSRKRKTQETQYF.

This chain links TRBV21-1 with TRBJ2-3; no check of the table's D call, TRBD2, against the DNA was made. TRBV21-1 is assigned pseudogene status. The CDR3 covers 18 residues. CDR3 in amino acids: CASPVLAGERGCTDTQYF. CDR3 in DNA: TGTGCCAGCCCTGTGCTAGCGGGAGAGAGGGGGTGCACAGATACGCAGTATTTT.

This sequence joins TRBV19 and TRBJ2-2, with 8 bases fitting TRBD1. V dropped 10 bases and J dropped 5; count of bases not matched to a gene: 12. The CDR3 runs 15 residues. Germline V gives CDR1 LNHDA, CDR2 SQIVND (reference sequence). CDR3 bases: TGTGCCACTAAGACAACAGGGGGAGAGACCGGGGAGCTGTTTTTT. The encoded protein is CATKTTGGETGELFF.

This clone has only a few counts. The chain uses TRBV3-1 (or the pseudogene TRBV3-2) and TRBJ1-1, with 9 bases matching TRBD1. The CDR3 has 13 residues. V dropped 0 bases and J dropped 10; count of bases not matched to a gene: 3. Germline V CDR1 and CDR2: LGHDT, YNNKEL (reference sequence). The CDR3 protein is CASSQEWDRVAFF. CDR3 nucleotide sequence: TGTGCCAGCAGCCAAGAGTGGGACAGGGTAGCTTTCTTT.

The chain combines TRBV9 with TRBJ1-2; no firm D call. There are 14 residues in the CDR3. Germline V gene sequence: CDR1 SGDLS, CDR2 YYNGEE. V dropped 0 bases and J dropped 6 bases, with 12 bases sitting between them. DNA for the CDR3: TGTGCCAGCAGCGTAGAGGGAGTGATCGATGGCTACACCTTC. Translated, it gives CASSVEGVIDGYTF.

The chain combines TRBV30 with TRBJ2-3; no clear D gene. Trimming removed 5 bases at V and 4 bases at J, with 7 bases between. CDR3 length: 11 amino acids. In germline, CDR1 is GTSNPN, CDR2 SVGIG (reference sequence). The DNA for the CDR3 is TGTGCCTGGGAGACTGCAGATACGCAGTATTTT. Protein sequence: CAWETADTQYF.

CDR3 DNA: TGTGCCAGCACGACAGATAAAGAGACCCAGTACTTC. Protein sequence: CASTTDKETQYF. The rearrangement links TRBV5-4 to TRBJ2-5; maybe TRBD1 (5 bases). The CDR3 has 12 residues. The ends were cut back, 6 bases at V and 3 bases at J, with 9 bases in the middle. Germline CDR1 is SGHNT and CDR2 is YYREEE (reference sequence).

The V gene is TRBV11-3, the J gene TRBJ2-7; D unclear. V gave up 5 bases and J gave up 1 base, with 12 bases separating them. The CDR3 sequence is 14 residues long. Germline values: CDR1 SGHNT, CDR2 YENEEA. CDR3 sequence reads: CASSPTQTSYEQYF. Written as DNA, the CDR3 is TGTGCCAGCAGCCCTACCCAAACTTCCTACGAGCAGTACTTC.

CDR3 in amino acids: CASSVDKNSPLHF. Here the CDR3 DNA reads TGTGCCAGCAGCGTAGACAAAAATTCACCCCTCCACTTT. The V gene is TRBV9, the J gene TRBJ1-6; D is unresolved. V was pared by 0 bases and J by 7 bases, with 5 bases between. CDR1 is SGDLS and CDR2 is YYNGEE in the germline V gene. CDR3 size: 13 residues.

The chain links TRBV18 to TRBJ2-7; 10 bases align to TRBD2. Germline lookup yields CDR1 KGHSH and CDR2 LQKENI. This CDR3 has 19 residues. Trimming took 4 bases from V and 1 from J; bases not matched to a gene: 16. The CDR3 loop reads CASSRSGTSIAGGSYEQYF. Here the CDR3 DNA reads TGTGCCAGCTCACGCTCAGGGACAAGCATAGCGGGAGGATCCTACGAGCAGTACTTC. The entire variable domain, with the rest obtained from reference TRBV18 and TRBJ2-7, is as follows: NAGVMQNPRHLVRRRGQEARLRCSPMKGHSHVYWYRQLPEEGLKFMVYLQKENIIDESGMPKERFSAEFPKEGPSILRIQQVVRGDSAAYFCASSRSGTSIAGGSYEQYFGPGTRLTVT.

This CDR3 reads CASSLEEGLAYGYTF. The DNA for the CDR3 is TGTGCCAGCAGCTTAGAGGAGGGACTGGCCTATGGCTACACCTTC. This chain uses TRBV7-8 with TRBJ1-2; D may be TRBD1 (5 bases). CDR1 SGHVS and CDR2 FQNEAQ come from the germline V gene. This CDR3 comprises 15 residues. V was pared by 1 base and J by 4 bases, with 13 bases between.

The chain combines TRBV7-9 with TRBJ1-3, with no clear D. The CDR3 is 16 amino acids. V lost 2 bases and J 1 base, leaving 12 bases between the germline ends. Germline loops: CDR1 SEHNR, CDR2 FQNEAQ (reference sequence). The CDR3 reads CASSLQNRESGNTIYF. CDR3 DNA: TGTGCCAGCAGCTTACAGAACCGGGAATCTGGAAACACCATATATTTT. Supplemented by reference TRBV7-9 and TRBJ1-3, the full variable domain reads DTGVSQNPRHKITKRGQNVTFRCDPISEHNRLYWYRQTLGQGPEFLTYFQNEAQLEKSRLLSDRFSAERPKGSFSTLEIQRTEQGDSAMYLCASSLQNRESGNTIYFGEGSWLTVV.

This chain joins TRBV12-3 or TRBV12-4 and TRBJ1-2; no clear D gene. The CDR3 covers 11 residues. The germline V and J ends were trimmed by 6 bases and 11 bases, with 13 bases remaining between them. As DNA, the CDR3 is TGTGCCAGCAGCCCCGGACTCTCATACACCTTC. Its protein is CASSPGLSYTF.

The chain recombines TRBV5-1 with TRBJ2-6; D is uncertain. The V gene lost 0 bases and the J gene lost 0 bases, with 7 bases spanning the gap. The CDR3 is 16 amino acids. Germline assignment: CDR1 SGHRS and CDR2 YFSETQ. The CDR3 sequence: CASSLVADSGANVLTF. CDR3 coding DNA: TGCGCCAGCAGCTTGGTGGCCGACTCTGGGGCCAACGTCCTGACTTTC.

This sequence joins TRBV12-3 or TRBV12-4 and TRBJ1-2; tentative D call: TRBD1 (6 bases). This CDR3 has 11 residues. V was pared by 6 bases and J by 6 bases, with 8 bases between. CDR3 residues: CASSRGDGYTF. The CDR3 bases are TGTGCCAGCAGCAGGGGAGATGGCTACACCTTC.